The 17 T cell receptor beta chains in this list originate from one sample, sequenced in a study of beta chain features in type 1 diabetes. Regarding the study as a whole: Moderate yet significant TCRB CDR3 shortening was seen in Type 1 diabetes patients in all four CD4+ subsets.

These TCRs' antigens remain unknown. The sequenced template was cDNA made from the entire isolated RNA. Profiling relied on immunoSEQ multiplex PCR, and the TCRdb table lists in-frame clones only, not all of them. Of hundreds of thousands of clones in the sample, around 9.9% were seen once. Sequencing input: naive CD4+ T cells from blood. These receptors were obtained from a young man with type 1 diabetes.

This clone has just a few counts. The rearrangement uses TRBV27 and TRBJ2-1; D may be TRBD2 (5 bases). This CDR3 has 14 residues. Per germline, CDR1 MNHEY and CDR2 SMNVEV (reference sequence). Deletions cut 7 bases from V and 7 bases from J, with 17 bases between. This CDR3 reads CASTLAGPPNEQFF. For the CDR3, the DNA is TGTGCCAGCACCCTAGCTGGGCCTCCTAATGAGCAGTTCTTC.

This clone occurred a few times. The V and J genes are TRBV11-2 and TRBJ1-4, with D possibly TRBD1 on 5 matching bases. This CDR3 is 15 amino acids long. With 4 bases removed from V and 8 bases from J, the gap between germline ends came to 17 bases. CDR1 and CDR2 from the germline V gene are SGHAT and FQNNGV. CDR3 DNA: TGTGCCAGCAGCTCAACAAGGGGCCGCTTCGAAAAACTGTTTTTT. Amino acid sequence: CASSSTRGRFEKLFF. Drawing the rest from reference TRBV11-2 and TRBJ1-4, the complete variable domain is EAGVAQSPRYKIIEKRQSVAFWCNPISGHATLYWYQQILGQGPKLLIQFQNNGVVDDSQLPKDRFSAERLKGVDSTLKIQPAKLEDSAVYLCASSSTRGRFEKLFFGSGTQLSVL.

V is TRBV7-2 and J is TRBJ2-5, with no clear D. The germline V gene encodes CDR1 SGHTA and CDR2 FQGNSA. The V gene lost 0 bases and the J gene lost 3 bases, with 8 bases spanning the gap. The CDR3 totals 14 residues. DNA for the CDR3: TGTGCCAGCAGCTTAGCCGCCAGCGAAGAGACCCAGTACTTC. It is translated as CASSLAASEETQYF.

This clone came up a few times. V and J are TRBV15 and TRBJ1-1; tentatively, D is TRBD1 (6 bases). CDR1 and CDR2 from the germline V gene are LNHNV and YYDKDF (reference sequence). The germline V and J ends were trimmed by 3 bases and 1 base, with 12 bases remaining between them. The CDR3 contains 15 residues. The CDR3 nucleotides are TGTGCCACCAGCAGCAAAGGGACACGGAACACTGAAGCTTTCTTT. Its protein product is CATSSKGTRNTEAFF.

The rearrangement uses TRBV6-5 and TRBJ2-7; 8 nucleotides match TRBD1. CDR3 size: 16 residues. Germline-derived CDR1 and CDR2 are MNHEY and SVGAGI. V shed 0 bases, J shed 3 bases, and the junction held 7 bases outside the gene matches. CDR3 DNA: TGTGCCAGCAGTTACTCTTCGCAGGGGGCTGTCTACGAGCAGTACTTC. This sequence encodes CASSYSSQGAVYEQYF.

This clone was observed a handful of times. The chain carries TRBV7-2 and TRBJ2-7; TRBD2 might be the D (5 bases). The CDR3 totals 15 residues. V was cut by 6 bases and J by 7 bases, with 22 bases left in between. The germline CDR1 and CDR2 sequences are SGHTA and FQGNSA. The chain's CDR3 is CASSLTGRRRREQYF. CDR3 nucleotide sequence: TGTGCCAGCAGTCTAACCGGCAGGAGAAGGAGGGAGCAGTACTTC. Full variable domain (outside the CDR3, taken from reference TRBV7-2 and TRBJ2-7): GAGVSQSPSNKVTEKGKDVELRCDPISGHTALYWYRQSLGQGLEFLIYFQGNSAPDKSGLPSDRFSAERTGGSVSTLTIQRTQQEDSAVYLCASSLTGRRRREQYFGPGTRLTVT.

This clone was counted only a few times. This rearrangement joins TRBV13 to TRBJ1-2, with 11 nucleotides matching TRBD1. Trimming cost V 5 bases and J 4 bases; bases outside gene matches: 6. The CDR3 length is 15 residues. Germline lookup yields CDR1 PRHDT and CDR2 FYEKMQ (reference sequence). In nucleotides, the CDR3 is TGTGCCAGCAGCGCCAGGGACAGGGGGAGCTATGGCTACACCTTC. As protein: CASSARDRGSYGYTF.

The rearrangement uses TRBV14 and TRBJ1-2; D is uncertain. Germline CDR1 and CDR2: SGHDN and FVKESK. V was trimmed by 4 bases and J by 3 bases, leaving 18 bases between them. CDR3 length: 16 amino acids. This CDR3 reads CASSPWSHLLDYGYTF. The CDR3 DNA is TGTGCCAGCAGCCCCTGGAGCCACTTACTAGACTATGGCTACACCTTC.

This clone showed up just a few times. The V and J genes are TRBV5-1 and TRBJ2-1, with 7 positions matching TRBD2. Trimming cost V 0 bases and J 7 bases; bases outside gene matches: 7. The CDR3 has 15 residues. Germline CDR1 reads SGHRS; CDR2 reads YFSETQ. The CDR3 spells CASSLDAGRANEQFF. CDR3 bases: TGCGCCAGCAGCTTGGATGCAGGGAGGGCAAATGAGCAGTTCTTC.

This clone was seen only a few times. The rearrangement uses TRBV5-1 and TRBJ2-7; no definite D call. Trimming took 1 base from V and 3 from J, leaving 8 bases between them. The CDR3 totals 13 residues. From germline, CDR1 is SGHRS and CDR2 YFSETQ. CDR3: CASSLTQFYEQYF. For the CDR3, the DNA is TGCGCCAGCAGCTTGACACAGTTCTACGAGCAGTACTTC.

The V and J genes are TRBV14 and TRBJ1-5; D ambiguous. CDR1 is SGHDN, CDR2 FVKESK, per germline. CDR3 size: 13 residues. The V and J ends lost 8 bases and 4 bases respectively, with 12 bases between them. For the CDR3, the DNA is TGTGCCAGCTCACGGACGGGGAATCAGCCCCAGCATTTT. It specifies CASSRTGNQPQHF.

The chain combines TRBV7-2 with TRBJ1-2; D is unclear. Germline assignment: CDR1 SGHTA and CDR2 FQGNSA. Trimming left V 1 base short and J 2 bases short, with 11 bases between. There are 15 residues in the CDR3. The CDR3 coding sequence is TGTGCCAGCAGCTTAGTTGTTCTGGGCAACTATGGCTACACCTTC. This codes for CASSLVVLGNYGYTF.

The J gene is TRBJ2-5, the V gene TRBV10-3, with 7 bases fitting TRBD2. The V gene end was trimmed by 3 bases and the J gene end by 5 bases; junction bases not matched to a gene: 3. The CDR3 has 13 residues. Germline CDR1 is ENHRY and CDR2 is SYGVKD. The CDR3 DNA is TGTGCCATCAGTGATCTGGGGGGGGAGACCCAGTACTTC. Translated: CAISDLGGETQYF.

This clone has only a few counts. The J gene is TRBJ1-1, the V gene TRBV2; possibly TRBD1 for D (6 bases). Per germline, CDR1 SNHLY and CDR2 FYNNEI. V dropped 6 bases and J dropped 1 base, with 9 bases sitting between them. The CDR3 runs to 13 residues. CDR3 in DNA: TGTGCCAGCAGGGGGGCGTGGAACACTGAAGCTTTCTTT. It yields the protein CASRGAWNTEAFF.

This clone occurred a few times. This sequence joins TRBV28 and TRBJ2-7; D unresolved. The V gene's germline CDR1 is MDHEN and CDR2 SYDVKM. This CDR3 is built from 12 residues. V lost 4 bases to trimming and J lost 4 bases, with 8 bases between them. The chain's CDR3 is CASSSQSYEQYF. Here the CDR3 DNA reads TGTGCCAGCAGTTCCCAGTCGTACGAGCAGTACTTC. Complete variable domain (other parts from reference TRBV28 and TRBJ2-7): DVKVTQSSRYLVKRTGEKVFLECVQDMDHENMFWYRQDPGLGLRLIYFSYDVKMKEKGDIPEGYSVSREKKERFSLILESASTNQTSMYLCASSSQSYEQYFGPGTRLTVT.

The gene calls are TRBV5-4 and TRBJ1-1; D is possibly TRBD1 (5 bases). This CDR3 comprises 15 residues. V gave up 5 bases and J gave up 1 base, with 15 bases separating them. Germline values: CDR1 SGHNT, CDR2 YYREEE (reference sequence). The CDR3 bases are TGTGCCAGCAGTCGCCCCTCGGGGGAGAACACTGAAGCTTTCTTT. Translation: CASSRPSGENTEAFF. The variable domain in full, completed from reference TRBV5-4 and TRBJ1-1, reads ETGVTQSPTHLIKTRGQQVTLRCSSQSGHNTVSWYQQALGQGPQFIFQYYREEENGRGNFPPRFSGLQFPNYSSELNVNALELDDSALYLCASSRPSGENTEAFFGQGTRLTVV.

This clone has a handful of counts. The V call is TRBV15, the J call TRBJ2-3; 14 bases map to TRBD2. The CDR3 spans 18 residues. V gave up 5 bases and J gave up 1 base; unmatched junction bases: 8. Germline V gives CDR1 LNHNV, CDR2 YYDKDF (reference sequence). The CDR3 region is CATSRWTSGGKRTDTQYF. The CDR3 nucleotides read TGTGCCACCAGCCGATGGACTAGCGGGGGGAAACGCACAGATACGCAGTATTTT.